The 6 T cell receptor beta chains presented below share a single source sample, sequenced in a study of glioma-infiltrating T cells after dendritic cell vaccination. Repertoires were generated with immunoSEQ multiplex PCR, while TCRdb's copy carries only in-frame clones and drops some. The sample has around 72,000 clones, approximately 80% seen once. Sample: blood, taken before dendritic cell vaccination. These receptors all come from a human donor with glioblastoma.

CDR3 protein: CASSDNIGLNEKLFF. CDR3 nucleotide sequence: TGTGCCAGCAGTGACAACATCGGACTCAATGAAAAACTGTTTTTT. This rearrangement joins TRBV25-1 to TRBJ1-4; D not certain. V lost 3 bases, J lost 5 bases, and 13 bases lay in between. CDR3 length: 15 amino acids. Looked up from germline, CDR1 is MGHDK and CDR2 is SYGVNS.

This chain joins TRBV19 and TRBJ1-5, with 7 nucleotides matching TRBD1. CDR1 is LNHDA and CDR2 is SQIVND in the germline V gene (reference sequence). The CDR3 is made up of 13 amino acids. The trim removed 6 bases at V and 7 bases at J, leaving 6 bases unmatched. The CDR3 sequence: CASRGQIVQPQHF. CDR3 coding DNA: TGTGCCAGTAGGGGACAGATTGTACAGCCCCAGCATTTT. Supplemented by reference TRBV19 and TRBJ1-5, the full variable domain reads DGGITQSPKYLFRKEGQNVTLSCEQNLNHDAMYWYRQDPGQGLRLIYYSQIVNDFQKGDIAEGYSVSREKKESFPLTVTSAQKNPTAFYLCASRGQIVQPQHFGDGTRLSIL.

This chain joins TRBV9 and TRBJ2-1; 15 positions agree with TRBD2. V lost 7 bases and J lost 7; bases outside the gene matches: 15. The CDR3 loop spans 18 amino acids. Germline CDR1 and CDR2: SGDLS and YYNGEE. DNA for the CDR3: TGTGCCAGCTGCCAGGGACTAGCGGGGGGCCCCTTAGGGAATGAGCAGTTCTTC. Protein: CASCQGLAGGPLGNEQFF. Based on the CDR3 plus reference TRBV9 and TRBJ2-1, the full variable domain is DSGVTQTPKHLITATGQRVTLRCSPRSGDLSVYWYQQSLDQGLQFLIQYYNGEERAKGNILERFSAQQFPDLHSELNLSSLELGDSALYFCASCQGLAGGPLGNEQFFGPGTRLTVL.

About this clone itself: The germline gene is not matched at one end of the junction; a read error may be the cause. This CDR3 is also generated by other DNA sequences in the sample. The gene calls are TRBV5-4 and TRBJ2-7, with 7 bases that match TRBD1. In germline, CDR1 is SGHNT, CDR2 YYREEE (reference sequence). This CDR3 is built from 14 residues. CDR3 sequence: CASSLQSTGSEQYF. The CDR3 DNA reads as TGCGCCAGCAGCCTACAATCGACAGGGAGCGAGCAGTACTTC.

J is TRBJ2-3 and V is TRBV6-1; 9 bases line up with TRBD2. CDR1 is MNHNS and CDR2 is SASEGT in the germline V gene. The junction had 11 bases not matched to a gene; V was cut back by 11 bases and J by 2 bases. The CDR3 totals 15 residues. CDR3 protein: CAGGFLAGYTDTQYF. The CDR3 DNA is TGTGCCGGTGGTTTTCTAGCGGGGTACACAGATACGCAGTATTTT.

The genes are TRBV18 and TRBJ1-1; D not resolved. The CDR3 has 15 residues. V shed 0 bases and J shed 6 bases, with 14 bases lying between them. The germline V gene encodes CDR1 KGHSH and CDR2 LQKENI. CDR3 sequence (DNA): TGTGCCAGCTCACCACCGTGGGTTGAGGAAGCTGAAGCTTTCTTT. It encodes CASSPPWVEEAEAFF. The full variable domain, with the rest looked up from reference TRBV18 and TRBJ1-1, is NAGVMQNPRHLVRRRGQEARLRCSPMKGHSHVYWYRQLPEEGLKFMVYLQKENIIDESGMPKERFSAEFPKEGPSILRIQQVVRGDSAAYFCASSPPWVEEAEAFFGQGTRLTVV.